The 9 T cell receptor beta chains in this list originate from one sample, sequenced in a study of T cells after yellow fever vaccination. One entry per CDR3 protein results from TCRdb running MiXCR on the 5' RACE reads. The data contain about 260,000 distinct CDR3 sequences, 5.2% of them singletons. The starting material was CD4+ T cells sorted from PBMCs, obtained on the day of the yellow fever booster vaccination. The receptors were gathered from a young man who received the YFV17D yellow fever vaccine.

V gene TRBV7-2 combines with J gene TRBJ1-5, with D maybe TRBD1 (5 bases). Germline V gene lookup returns CDR1 SGHTA and CDR2 FQGNSA. V lost 3 bases, J lost 4 bases, and 13 bases lay in between. The CDR3 has 15 amino acids. CDR3 protein: CASSLSRDFNQPQHF. Written as DNA, the CDR3 is TGTGCCAGCAGCTTGAGCCGGGACTTTAATCAGCCCCAGCATTTT.

The V gene is TRBV18, the J gene TRBJ1-2; D might be TRBD1 (6 bases). Per germline, CDR1 KGHSH and CDR2 LQKENI. Trimming stripped 6 bases from V and 6 bases from J, with 14 bases between. The CDR3 consists of 13 residues. The CDR3 region is CASSLWTDDGYTF. The DNA of the CDR3 is TGTGCCAGCTCTCTGTGGACAGACGATGGCTACACCTTC.

In its sample, this clonotype was seen a few times. The chain has TRBV10-3 and TRBJ1-1; no clear D gene. There are 14 residues in the CDR3. CDR1 and CDR2 from the germline V gene are ENHRY and SYGVKD. V dropped 1 base and J dropped 5 bases, with 11 bases sitting between them. The CDR3 loop reads CAISEWGFRTEAFF. Here the CDR3 DNA reads TGTGCCATCAGTGAGTGGGGATTCCGGACTGAAGCTTTCTTT.

This clonotype was seen only a few times. J is TRBJ1-3 and V is TRBV27, with D tentatively TRBD1 (6 bases). Deletions cut 7 bases from V and 0 bases from J, with 22 bases between. The CDR3 runs to 18 residues. Germline CDR1 MNHEY, CDR2 SMNVEV (reference sequence). The CDR3 region has the DNA TGTGCCAGCACCTCGGGGACACAACTCAAAACCTCTGGAAACACCATATATTTT. Residues: CASTSGTQLKTSGNTIYF.

This clonotype has more than one count but fewer than ten. The chain links TRBV5-4 to TRBJ2-7; D unclear. Per germline, CDR1 SGHNT and CDR2 YYREEE (reference sequence). V shed 0 bases and J shed 5 bases, with 6 bases lying between them. This CDR3 has 12 residues. CDR3 in amino acids: CASSLDQNEQYV. The CDR3 DNA reads as TGTGCCAGCAGCTTGGACCAAAACGAGCAGTACGTC.

This clonotype was recorded once. This sequence joins TRBV11-3 and TRBJ2-3, with TRBD2 matching 11 bases. The ends lost 0 bases at V and 4 bases at J; junction bases unmatched: 3. CDR1 SGHNT and CDR2 YENEEA come from the germline V gene. The CDR3 is 16 residues long. The CDR3 protein is CASSLDTSGGSDTQYF. Here the CDR3 DNA reads TGTGCCAGCAGCTTAGATACTAGCGGGGGTTCAGATACGCAGTATTTT.

The chain has TRBV18 and TRBJ1-5; D is unclear. The CDR3 extends over 15 amino acids. Germline V lookup: CDR1 KGHSH, CDR2 LQKENI. The V end was cut by 3 bases, the J end by 0 bases, with 9 bases between. This chain's CDR3 is CASSPSSYSNQPQHF. CDR3 in DNA: TGTGCCAGCTCACCCTCCTCTTATAGCAATCAGCCCCAGCATTTT.

This clonotype was detected many times. The chain combines TRBV10-3 with TRBJ2-3; 7 nucleotides match TRBD1. Germline V lookup: CDR1 ENHRY, CDR2 SYGVKD. The CDR3 extends over 16 amino acids. The J segment lost 0 bases and the V segment lost 4 bases, leaving 7 bases of the junction unmatched. The CDR3 nucleotides read TGTGCCATCAGTGGAACGACAGGGATGAGCACAGATACGCAGTATTTT. Translated: CAISGTTGMSTDTQYF.

This clonotype was seen many times. This sequence joins TRBV12-3 or TRBV12-4 and TRBJ1-5, with D unclear. V lost 3 bases, J lost 1 base, and 4 bases lay in between. The CDR3 spans 13 residues. CDR3 in DNA: TGTGCCAGCAGTTTTTCAAGCAATCAGCCCCAGCATTTT. It is translated as CASSFSSNQPQHF.